A selection of T cell receptor beta chains follows, all from one sample in a study of a mutant IDH1 vaccine in newly diagnosed glioma. Clones were read by immunoSEQ multiplex PCR, and TCRdb kept only the in-frame ones, dropping some. The data contain tens of thousands of clones, more than 80% of them seen just once; the ten biggest clones take up nearly 20%. This specimen consisted of PBMCs, obtained from a glioma patient treated with radiotherapy, temozolomide or both. Receptors originate from a man aged 18 to 35 with glioma. CDR3s include the opening cysteine and the closing phenylalanine or tryptophan. The D gene is left open where the match is weak. Clone size is not always given. Where it is, it says once, few, many or a class for expanded clones.

>NA|TRBJ1-1|few|TRBV29-1
CSVERGPPITEAFF
TGCAGCGTTGAGAGGGGTCCACCAATCACTGAAGCTTTCTTT
>NA|TRBJ2-7|once|TRBV10-3
CAIRSQGGGEQYF
TGTGCCATCAGGTCACAGGGTGGAGGCGAGCAGTACTTC
>TRBD1|TRBJ1-1|NA|TRBV7-9
CASSFRDRGGTEAFF
TGTGCCAGCAGCTTCCGGGACAGGGGTGGGACTGAAGCTTTCTTT
>NA|TRBJ1-5|NA|TRBV4-2
CASSQQGANQPQHF
TGTGCCAGCAGCCAACAGGGCGCCAATCAGCCCCAGCATTTT
>NA|TRBJ1-4|NA|TRBV7-6
CATSDSPGEKLFF
TGTGCCACCTCGGACAGCCCCGGAGAAAAACTGTTTTTT
>NA|TRBJ2-3|NA|TRBV6-6
CASSYSGVGTDTQYF
TGTGCCAGCAGTTACTCGGGGGTAGGCACAGATACGCAGTATTTT
>NA|TRBJ1-1|once|TRBV7-9
CASSSSGTLNTEAFF
TGTGCCAGCAGCTCGTCAGGGACCCTGAACACTGAAGCTTTCTTT
>NA|TRBJ2-7|few|TRBV2
CASSEGVPFYEQYF
TGTGCCAGCAGTGAGGGAGTTCCCTTCTACGAGCAGTACTTC
>NA|TRBJ2-7|NA|TRBV4-1
CASSLRTDYEQYF
TGCGCCAGCAGCCTTCGGACGGACTACGAGCAGTACTTC
>NA|TRBJ1-1|NA|TRBV30
CAWSAGRTEAFF
TGTGCCTGGAGTGCCGGGCGAACTGAAGCTTTCTTT
>NA|TRBJ2-6|NA|TRBV29-1
CSVDSSGANVLTF
TGCAGCGTTGATAGCTCTGGGGCCAACGTCCTGACTTTC
>NA|TRBJ1-1|NA|TRBV5-1
CASGRDRVFTEAFF
TGCGCCAGCGGCAGGGATAGGGTGTTCACTGAAGCTTTCTTT
>TRBD1|TRBJ2-7|NA|TRBV11-2
CASSPGQERREQYF
TGTGCCAGCAGCCCGGGACAGGAGAGGCGCGAGCAGTACTTC
>NA|TRBJ1-2|once|TRBV25-1
CASSEGDPNFYGYTF
TGTGCCAGCAGTGAAGGGGACCCTAATTTCTATGGCTACACCTTC
>NA|TRBJ1-2|NA|TRBV19
CASSSASSTHRNGYTF
TGTGCCAGTAGTTCGGCCAGTTCCACTCATCGAAATGGCTACACCTTC
>NA|TRBJ1-1|few|TRBV11-2
CASSPFTEAFF
TGTGCCAGCAGCCCTTTCACTGAAGCTTTCTTT
>NA|TRBJ2-3|NA|TRBV4-1
CASSQVWSIADTQYF
TGCGCCAGCAGCCAAGTCTGGTCGATCGCCGATACGCAGTATTTT
>NA|TRBJ1-4|NA|TRBV6-4
CASSGDLVRTNEKLFF
TGTGCCAGCAGTGGGGATTTGGTGAGAACTAATGAAAAACTGTTTTTT
>NA|TRBJ2-1|NA|TRBV20-1
CSAPQRVEQFF
TGCAGTGCTCCCCAGCGGGTTGAGCAGTTCTTC
>NA|TRBJ1-1|few|TRBV6-6
CASSPTGPNTEAFF
TGTGCCAGCAGTCCGACGGGGCCGAACACTGAAGCTTTCTTT
>NA|TRBJ1-1|NA|TRBV6-1
CASSALWVERIF
TGTGCCAGCAGTGCCCTTTGGGTGGAAAGGATCTTT
>NA|TRBJ2-3|NA|TRBV6-5
CASSYGIGEADTQYF
TGTGCCAGCAGTTACGGAATAGGGGAGGCAGATACGCAGTATTTT
>TRBD1|TRBJ2-7|NA|TRBV7-2
CASSPQGTGGAEQYF
TGTGCCAGCAGCCCTCAGGGGACAGGGGGTGCCGAGCAGTACTTC
>NA|TRBJ2-2|NA|TRBV19
CASSIPSWTANTGELFF
TGTGCCAGTAGTATTCCCTCTTGGACAGCGAACACCGGGGAGCTGTTTTTT
>NA|TRBJ1-1|once|TRBV4-3
CASSQGSLTEAFF
TGCGCCAGCAGCCAAGGAAGTCTCACTGAAGCTTTCTTT
>TRBD2|TRBJ2-7|NA|TRBV6-5
CASRGLAGVYEQYF
TGTGCCAGCAGGGGACTAGCGGGAGTCTACGAGCAGTACTTC
>TRBD1|TRBJ1-3|NA|TRBV13
CASSSWVTGHGNTIYF
TGTGCCAGCAGCTCCTGGGTGACAGGGCATGGAAACACCATATATTTT
>NA|TRBJ2-7|once|TRBV5-1
CASSLAHAYEQYF
TGCGCCAGCAGCTTGGCTCACGCGTACGAGCAGTACTTC
>TRBD1|TRBJ1-5|NA|TRBV19
CASSMGSRGLVQPQHF
TGTGCCAGTAGTATGGGGTCCAGGGGGCTTGTACAGCCCCAGCATTTT
>NA|TRBJ2-5|NA|TRBV6-6
CASSDQLGKETQYF
TGTGCCAGCAGTGACCAACTAGGGAAAGAGACCCAGTACTTC
>NA|TRBJ1-1|NA|TRBV5-1
CASSLTRPREGTEAFF
TGCGCCAGCAGCTTGACCCGACCGAGGGAGGGCACTGAAGCTTTCTTT
>TRBD1|TRBJ1-6|few|TRBV6-1
CASSAQGARNSPLHF
TGTGCCAGCAGTGCACAGGGGGCTCGCAATTCACCCCTCCACTTT
>NA|TRBJ1-5|NA|TRBV29-1
CSAAGDSNQPQHF
TGCAGCGCTGCTGGGGATAGCAATCAGCCCCAGCATTTT
>NA|TRBJ1-5|NA|TRBV10-3
CAMGGGRETYSNQPQHF
TGTGCCATGGGGGGAGGGAGGGAGACCTATAGCAATCAGCCCCAGCATTTT
>NA|TRBJ1-1|NA|TRBV29-1
CSVVIRPDTEAFF
TGCAGCGTCGTAATTCGCCCCGACACTGAAGCTTTCTTT
>NA|TRBJ2-3|NA|TRBV4-2
CASSQSSREPAQDF
TGTGCCAGCAGCCAATCCTCAAGGGAGCCTGCACAGGATTTT
>NA|TRBJ1-1|NA|TRBV29-1
CSVEGRATEAFF
TGCAGCGTTGAAGGAAGGGCCACTGAAGCTTTCTTT
>NA|TRBJ1-6|NA|TRBV6-5
CASRAGRINSPLHF
TGTGCCAGCAGGGCGGGACGAATTAATTCACCCCTCCACTTT
>NA|TRBJ2-3|NA|TRBV29-1
CSVEDRWSVGSTQYF
TGCAGCGTTGAAGATCGATGGAGCGTTGGGAGTACGCAGTATTTT
>NA|TRBJ2-5|NA|TRBV5-4
CASSLFGGRGETQYF
TGTGCCAGCAGCTTGTTCGGGGGGCGCGGGGAGACCCAGTACTTC
>TRBD1|TRBJ1-2|NA|TRBV5-6
CASSATGLDGYTF
TGTGCCAGCAGCGCGACAGGGTTAGATGGCTACACCTTC
>TRBD2|TRBJ2-2|NA|TRBV4-3
CASSQASGNTGELFF
TGCGCCAGCAGCCAAGCTAGCGGGAACACCGGGGAGCTGTTTTTT
>NA|TRBJ2-3|NA|TRBV6-5
CASALGWGRDTQYF
TGTGCCAGCGCTCTAGGGTGGGGGAGGGATACGCAGTATTTT